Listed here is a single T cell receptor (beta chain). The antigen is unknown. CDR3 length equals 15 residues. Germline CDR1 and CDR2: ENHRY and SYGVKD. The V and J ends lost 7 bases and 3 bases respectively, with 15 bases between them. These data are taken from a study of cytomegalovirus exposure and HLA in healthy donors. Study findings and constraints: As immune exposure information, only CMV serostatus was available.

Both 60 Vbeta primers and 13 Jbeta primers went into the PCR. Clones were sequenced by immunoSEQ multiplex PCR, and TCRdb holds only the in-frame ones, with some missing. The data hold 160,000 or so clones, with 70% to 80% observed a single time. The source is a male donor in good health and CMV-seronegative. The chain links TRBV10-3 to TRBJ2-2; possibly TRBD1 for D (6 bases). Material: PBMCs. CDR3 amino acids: CAIKQGGLDTGELFF. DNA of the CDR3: TGTGCCATCAAACAGGGTGGGTTAGACACCGGGGAGCTGTTTTTT.